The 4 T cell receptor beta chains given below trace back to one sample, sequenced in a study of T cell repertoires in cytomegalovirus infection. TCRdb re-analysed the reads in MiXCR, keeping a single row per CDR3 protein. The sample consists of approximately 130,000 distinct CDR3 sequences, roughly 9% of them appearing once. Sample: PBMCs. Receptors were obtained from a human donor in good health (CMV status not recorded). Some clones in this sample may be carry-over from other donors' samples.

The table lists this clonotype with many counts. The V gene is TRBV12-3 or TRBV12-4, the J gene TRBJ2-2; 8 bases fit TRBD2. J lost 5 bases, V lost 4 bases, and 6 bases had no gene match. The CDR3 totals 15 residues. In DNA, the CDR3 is TGTGCCAGCAGTTCGGGACTAGGAATAACCGGGGAGCTGTTTTTT. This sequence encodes CASSSGLGITGELFF.

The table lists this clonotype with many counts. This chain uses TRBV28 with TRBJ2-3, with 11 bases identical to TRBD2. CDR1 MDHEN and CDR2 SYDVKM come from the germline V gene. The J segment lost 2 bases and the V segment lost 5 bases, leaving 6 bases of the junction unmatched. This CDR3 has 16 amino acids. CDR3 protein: CASSPQTSGTTDTQYF. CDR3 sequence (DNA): TGTGCCAGCAGTCCACAGACTAGCGGGACCACAGATACGCAGTATTTT. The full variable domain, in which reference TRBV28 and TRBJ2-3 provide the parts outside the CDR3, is DVKVTQSSRYLVKRTGEKVFLECVQDMDHENMFWYRQDPGLGLRLIYFSYDVKMKEKGDIPEGYSVSREKKERFSLILESASTNQTSMYLCASSPQTSGTTDTQYFGPGTRLTVL.

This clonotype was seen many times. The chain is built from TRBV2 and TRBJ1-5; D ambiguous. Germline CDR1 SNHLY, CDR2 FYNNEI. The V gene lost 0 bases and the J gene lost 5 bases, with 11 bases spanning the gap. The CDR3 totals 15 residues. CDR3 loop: CASSEARRNDQPQHF. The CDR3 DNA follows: TGTGCCAGCAGTGAAGCTCGAAGAAATGATCAGCCCCAGCATTTT.

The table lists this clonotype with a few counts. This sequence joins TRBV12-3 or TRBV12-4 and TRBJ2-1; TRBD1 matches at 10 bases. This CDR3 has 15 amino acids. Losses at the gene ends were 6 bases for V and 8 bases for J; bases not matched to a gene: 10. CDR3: CASRLWGDRGDEQFF. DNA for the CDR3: TGTGCCAGCAGACTCTGGGGGGACAGGGGCGATGAGCAGTTCTTC.